Below are 24 T cell receptor beta chains sequenced from a single sample in a study of T-cell reconstitution after alpha-beta-depleted transplantation in children. A library of TCRbeta sequences, prepared with unique molecular identifiers, was generated. TCRdb itself ran the PCR reads through MiXCR, one entry per CDR3 protein. The sample has about a million distinct CDR3 sequences; under 30% are singletons. The sample was PBMCs, mostly from graft donor cells, taken 360 days after TCRalphabeta/CD19-depleted stem cell transplant. Receptor source: a boy in the first two years of life who had a stem cell transplant for SCID, so the T cells may come from the graft donor.

The rearrangement links TRBV25-1 to TRBJ2-7; D assignment may be TRBD1 or TRBD2 (6 bases each). The CDR3 runs 10 residues. Trimming took off 11 bases at V and 11 bases at J, with 16 bases between the two ends. Germline loops: CDR1 MGHDK, CDR2 SYGVNS. CDR3 sequence: CAGGPRREYF. For the CDR3, the DNA is TGTGCCGGGGGCCCAAGGAGGGAGTACTTC.

The V call is TRBV6-5, the J call TRBJ2-7; 9 bases map to TRBD1. The V and J ends lost 2 bases and 5 bases, in that order; junction bases with no gene match: 4. The CDR3 is 14 residues long. Germline assignment: CDR1 MNHEY and CDR2 SVGAGI. CDR3 DNA sequence: TGTGCCAGCAGTTACAGGGGACAGGGCAACGAGCAGTACTTC. The encoded protein is CASSYRGQGNEQYF.

The gene calls are TRBV14 and TRBJ2-3, with 7 bases lining up with TRBD2. The CDR3 runs to 15 residues. V shed 4 bases, J shed 0 bases, and the junction held 4 bases outside the gene matches. Germline lookup yields CDR1 SGHDN and CDR2 FVKESK. In nucleotides, the CDR3 is TGTGCCAGCAGCCGCTCGGGACTAAGCACAGATACGCAGTATTTT. Translating gives CASSRSGLSTDTQYF.

The genes are TRBV7-8 and TRBJ2-7, with D perhaps matching TRBD1 (5 bases). From germline, CDR1 is SGHVS and CDR2 FQNEAQ. The CDR3 runs to 15 residues. CDR3 amino acids: CVRTSPNRLAYEQYF. CDR3 DNA sequence: TGTGTGCGCACCTCCCCCAACAGGTTAGCCTACGAGCAGTACTTC. Complete variable domain (other parts from reference TRBV7-8 and TRBJ2-7): GAGVSQSPRYKVAKRGQDVALRCDPISGHVSLFWYQQALGQGPEFLTYFQNEAQLDKSGLPSDRFFAERPEGSVSTLKIQRTQQEDSAVYLCVRTSPNRLAYEQYFGPGTRLTVT.

V gene TRBV28 combines with J gene TRBJ2-5, with D maybe TRBD2 (5 bases). This CDR3 spans 17 amino acids. Looked up from germline, CDR1 is MDHEN and CDR2 is SYDVKM. Trimming removed 5 bases at V and 3 bases at J, with 22 bases between. The CDR3 protein is CASSPLAPGGLEETQYF. The CDR3 region has the DNA TGTGCCAGCAGTCCGCTGGCCCCCGGAGGCCTAGAAGAGACCCAGTACTTC. Complete variable domain (other parts from reference TRBV28 and TRBJ2-5): DVKVTQSSRYLVKRTGEKVFLECVQDMDHENMFWYRQDPGLGLRLIYFSYDVKMKEKGDIPEGYSVSREKKERFSLILESASTNQTSMYLCASSPLAPGGLEETQYFGPGTRLLVL.

There are a few counts of this clonotype. One end of the junction does not line up with germline, which may come from a read error. The V and J genes are TRBV12-3 or TRBV12-4 and TRBJ2-1; D uncertain. The CDR3 extends over 15 amino acids. For the CDR3, the DNA is TGTGCCAGCAGCTTAGGCCCTAATCTCTACAATGAGCAGTTCTTC. This translates into CASSLGPNLYNEQFF.

This clonotype was observed a handful of times. The V gene is TRBV4-2, the J gene TRBJ2-1; TRBD1 is a possible D gene (6 bases). Deletions cut 4 bases from V and 3 bases from J, with 13 bases between. CDR3 length: 15 residues. Germline CDR1 is LGHNA and CDR2 is YNFKEQ. As DNA, the CDR3 is TGTGCCAGCAGCCTCCAACAGACAGGCTACAATGAGCAGTTCTTC. It encodes CASSLQQTGYNEQFF.

This rearrangement joins TRBV12-3 or TRBV12-4 to TRBJ2-7; D is ambiguous. Trimming took off 4 bases at V and 7 bases at J, with 14 bases between the two ends. The CDR3 consists of 13 residues. The CDR3 sequence is CASSSQIGREQYF. The CDR3 DNA follows: TGTGCCAGCAGTTCCCAAATCGGACGGGAGCAGTACTTC.

This clonotype was seen more than once but under ten times. This chain joins TRBV7-3 and TRBJ2-2; TRBD2 might be the D (7 bases). Germline loops: CDR1 SGHTA, CDR2 FQGTGA. V gave up 4 bases and J gave up 13 bases, with 13 bases separating them. The CDR3 is made up of 12 amino acids. CDR3 protein: CASSSGGGSLFF. CDR3 DNA: TGTGCCAGCAGCTCTGGGGGGGGCTCGCTGTTTTTT.

V is TRBV12-3 or TRBV12-4 and J is TRBJ1-1; unclear D gene. V gave up 3 bases and J gave up 1 base, with 12 bases separating them. CDR3 length: 15 residues. The CDR3 DNA follows: TGTGCCAGCAGTTTCCTATCCACAGCGAACACTGAAGCTTTCTTT. This translates into CASSFLSTANTEAFF.

This clonotype was observed a few times. The CDR3: CASVLDRAEAFF. DNA of the CDR3: TGTGCCAGCGTACTAGACAGGGCCGAAGCTTTCTTT. The chain joins TRBV7-9 to TRBJ1-1; the match to TRBD1 covers 7 bases. Germline values: CDR1 SEHNR, CDR2 FQNEAQ (reference sequence). This CDR3 is 12 amino acids long. Unmatched junction bases numbered 8, after V lost 8 bases and J lost 8 bases.

The CDR3: CSAIPSGGETQYF. The CDR3 DNA reads as TGCAGTGCTATACCGAGCGGGGGGGAGACCCAGTACTTC. The chain has TRBV20-1 and TRBJ2-5; 9 bases align to TRBD2. V shed 4 bases and J 5 bases; nucleotides not matched to a gene: 5. Germline CDR1 is DFQATT and CDR2 is SNEGSKA (reference sequence). The CDR3 is 13 amino acids.

In nucleotides, the CDR3 is TGTGCCAGCAGCTTAGGCGCAGGGTGGGAGCAGTACTTC. Protein: CASSLGAGWEQYF. The chain carries TRBV7-8 and TRBJ2-7, with D possibly being TRBD1 (5 bases). V shed 1 base and J shed 7 bases, with 11 bases lying between them. The CDR3 runs 13 residues. Germline CDR1 SGHVS, CDR2 FQNEAQ.

This clonotype turned up a few times. CDR3 coding DNA: TGTGCCAGCAGTTTTGGAGGGGAGGGTGTTCGAGAGACCCAGTACTTC. This codes for CASSFGGEGVRETQYF. V is TRBV12-3 or TRBV12-4 and J is TRBJ2-5; 7 positions match TRBD2. The J segment lost 4 bases and the V segment lost 3 bases, leaving 11 bases of the junction unmatched. The CDR3 sequence is 16 residues long.

The chain couples TRBV20-1 to TRBJ2-1; no clear D gene. Trimming took off 6 bases at V and 9 bases at J, with 12 bases between the two ends. There are 11 residues in the CDR3. Germline V lookup: CDR1 DFQATT, CDR2 SNEGSKA (reference sequence). CDR3 amino acids: CSAPTTSEQFF. The CDR3 DNA sequence: TGCAGTGCCCCCACGACAAGTGAGCAGTTCTTC.

As DNA, the CDR3 is TGTGCCAGCAGCCTCCTAGGAGGGCTGAGGGGCACTGAAGCTTTCTTT. Translation gives CASSLLGGLRGTEAFF. The rearrangement uses TRBV7-6 and TRBJ1-1; tentative D call: TRBD1 (5 bases). V lost 5 bases and J 4 bases, leaving 20 bases between the germline ends. Germline CDR1 and CDR2: SGHVS and FNYEAQ. The CDR3 loop spans 16 amino acids.

This sequence joins TRBV24-1 and TRBJ2-3; D might be TRBD1 (6 bases). CDR3 size: 15 residues. Germline lookup yields CDR1 KGHDR and CDR2 SFDVKD. V shed 4 bases and J shed 2 bases, with 12 bases lying between them. The CDR3 sequence: CATSEATGPTDTQYF. Written as DNA, the CDR3 is TGTGCCACCAGTGAAGCGACAGGACCCACAGATACGCAGTATTTT.

This clonotype came up once. The J gene is TRBJ2-3, the V gene TRBV11-1; possibly TRBD2 for D (7 bases). There are 18 residues in the CDR3. V was pared by 4 bases and J by 3 bases, with 23 bases between. Germline V gene data show CDR1 as SGHAT and CDR2 as FQDESV (reference sequence). The CDR3 DNA sequence: TGTGCCAGCAGCTACAGACTAGCATTCTTTACAGGGACAGATACGCAGTATTTT. It specifies CASSYRLAFFTGTDTQYF.

This clonotype was seen a few times. This chain uses TRBV12-3 or TRBV12-4 with TRBJ2-7; D is perhaps TRBD2 (7 bases). The CDR3 sequence is 15 residues long. V lost 3 bases to trimming and J lost 2 bases, with 14 bases between them. In nucleotides, the CDR3 is TGTGCCAGCAGTTTGGGTCGGGGGGCGGCCTACGAGCAGTACTTC. The encoded protein is CASSLGRGAAYEQYF.

This chain links TRBV5-1 with TRBJ2-3; 11 bases line up with TRBD2. This CDR3 has 19 residues. J gave up 4 bases and V 4 bases, and 17 bases lay outside the gene matches. CDR1 and CDR2 (germline): SGHRS, YFSETQ. The CDR3 sequence is CASSPSLGTSGGSSDTQYF. DNA for the CDR3: TGCGCCAGCAGCCCGAGCTTGGGAACTAGCGGGGGAAGTTCAGATACGCAGTATTTT.

This chain connects TRBV28 to TRBJ2-5, with D possibly matching TRBD1 (5 bases). There are 18 residues in the CDR3. The germline V gene encodes CDR1 MDHEN and CDR2 SYDVKM. The V gene lost 3 bases and the J gene lost 1 base, with 21 bases spanning the gap. The CDR3 region is CASSFGALDVQGQETQYF. The DNA of the CDR3 is TGTGCCAGCAGTTTCGGCGCGCTAGACGTGCAGGGCCAAGAGACCCAGTACTTC.

V is TRBV20-1 and J is TRBJ1-3; TRBD1 aligns across 7 bases. The V gene's germline CDR1 is DFQATT and CDR2 SNEGSKA (reference sequence). The CDR3 sequence is 16 residues long. V dropped 0 bases and J dropped 3; count of bases not matched to a gene: 8. This chain's CDR3 is CSARDWSDRDGNTIYF. Written as DNA, the CDR3 is TGCAGTGCTAGAGATTGGAGCGACAGGGATGGAAACACCATATATTTT.

The CDR3 sequence is CASRTGENTIYF. Here the CDR3 DNA reads TGTGCCAGCAGGACAGGGGAAAACACCATATATTTT. This sequence joins TRBV6-5 and TRBJ1-3; TRBD1 matches at 8 bases. This CDR3 contains 12 residues. The V segment lost 6 bases and the J segment 6 bases; nucleotides outside the gene matches: 1. Per the germline V gene, CDR1 is MNHEY and CDR2 is SVGAGI.

The chain uses TRBV7-6 and TRBJ1-1; 7 bases are shared with TRBD1. The CDR3 covers 15 residues. Per the germline V gene, CDR1 is SGHVS and CDR2 is FNYEAQ. The ends lost 7 bases at V and 1 base at J; junction bases unmatched: 9. The CDR3 DNA sequence: TGTGCCAGCACCCCAAGGGGGCTTCCGAACACTGAAGCTTTCTTT. It encodes CASTPRGLPNTEAFF.